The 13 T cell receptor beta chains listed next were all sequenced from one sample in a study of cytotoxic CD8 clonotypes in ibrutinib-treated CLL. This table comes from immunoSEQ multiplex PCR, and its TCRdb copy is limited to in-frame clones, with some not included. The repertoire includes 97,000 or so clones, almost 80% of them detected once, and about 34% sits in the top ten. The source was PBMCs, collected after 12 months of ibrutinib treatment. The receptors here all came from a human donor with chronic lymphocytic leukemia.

The CDR3 coding sequence is TGCGCCAGCAGCGTCGGCTCAGGGTACAATGGCTACACCTTC. It is translated as CASSVGSGYNGYTF. V is TRBV5-1 and J is TRBJ1-2; D perhaps matches TRBD1 (5 bases). Germline CDR1 SGHRS, CDR2 YFSETQ. The length of the CDR3 is 14 residues. The ends were cut back, 4 bases at V and 6 bases at J, with 16 bases in the middle.

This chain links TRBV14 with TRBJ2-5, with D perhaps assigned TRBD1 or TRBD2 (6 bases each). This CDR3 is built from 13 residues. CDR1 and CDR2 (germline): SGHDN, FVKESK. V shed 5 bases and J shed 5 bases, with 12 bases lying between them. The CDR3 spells CASSSGAYETQYF. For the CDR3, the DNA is TGTGCCAGCAGCTCGGGGGCTTATGAGACCCAGTACTTC.

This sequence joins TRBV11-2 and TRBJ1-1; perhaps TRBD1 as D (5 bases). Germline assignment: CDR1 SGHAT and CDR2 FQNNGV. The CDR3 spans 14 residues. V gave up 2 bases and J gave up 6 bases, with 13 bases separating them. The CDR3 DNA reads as TGTGCCAGCAGCTTAAAGGGGTCATGGGCTGAAGCTTTCTTT. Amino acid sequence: CASSLKGSWAEAFF.

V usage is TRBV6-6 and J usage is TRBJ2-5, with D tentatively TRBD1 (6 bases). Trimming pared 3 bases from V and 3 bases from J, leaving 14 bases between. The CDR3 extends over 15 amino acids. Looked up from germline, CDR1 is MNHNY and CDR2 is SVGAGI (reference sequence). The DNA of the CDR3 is TGTGCCAGCAGTTATCCCGAAAAGGGGGAAGAGACCCAGTACTTC. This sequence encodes CASSYPEKGEETQYF.

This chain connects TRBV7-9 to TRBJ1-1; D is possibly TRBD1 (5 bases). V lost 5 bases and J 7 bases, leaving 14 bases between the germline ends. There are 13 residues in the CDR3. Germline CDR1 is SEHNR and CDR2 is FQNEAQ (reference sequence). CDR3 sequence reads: CASSPPRVGEAFF. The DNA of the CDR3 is TGTGCCAGCAGCCCGCCCAGGGTTGGTGAAGCTTTCTTT. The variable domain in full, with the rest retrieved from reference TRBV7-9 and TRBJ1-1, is DTGVSQNPRHKITKRGQNVTFRCDPISEHNRLYWYRQTLGQGPEFLTYFQNEAQLEKSRLLSDRFSAERPKGSFSTLEIQRTEQGDSAMYLCASSPPRVGEAFFGQGTRLTVV.

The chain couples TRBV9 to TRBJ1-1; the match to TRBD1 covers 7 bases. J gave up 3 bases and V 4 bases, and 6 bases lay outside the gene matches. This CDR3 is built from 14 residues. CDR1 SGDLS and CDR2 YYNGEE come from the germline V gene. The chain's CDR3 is CASSRGQRDTEAFF. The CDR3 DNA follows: TGTGCCAGCAGCCGGGGACAGCGGGACACTGAAGCTTTCTTT.

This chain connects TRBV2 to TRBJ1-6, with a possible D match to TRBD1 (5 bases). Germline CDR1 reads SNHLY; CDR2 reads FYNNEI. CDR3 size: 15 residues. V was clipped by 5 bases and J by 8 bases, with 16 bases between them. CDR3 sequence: CASSSPGLTDSPLHF. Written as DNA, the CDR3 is TGTGCCAGCAGTTCTCCGGGACTCACGGATTCACCCCTCCACTTT.

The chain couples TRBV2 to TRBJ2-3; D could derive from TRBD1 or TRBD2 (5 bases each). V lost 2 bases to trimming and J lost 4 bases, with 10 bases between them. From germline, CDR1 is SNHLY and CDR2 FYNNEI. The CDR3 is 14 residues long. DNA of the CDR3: TGTGCCAGCAGTGAATTAGTGGGGGCAGATACGCAGTATTTT. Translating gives CASSELVGADTQYF.

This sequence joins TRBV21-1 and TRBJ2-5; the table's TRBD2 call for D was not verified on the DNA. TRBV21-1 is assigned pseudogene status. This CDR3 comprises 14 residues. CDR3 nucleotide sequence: TGTGCCAGCAGGATGGAGAAAACCCAAGAGACCCAGTACTTC. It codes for CASRMEKTQETQYF.

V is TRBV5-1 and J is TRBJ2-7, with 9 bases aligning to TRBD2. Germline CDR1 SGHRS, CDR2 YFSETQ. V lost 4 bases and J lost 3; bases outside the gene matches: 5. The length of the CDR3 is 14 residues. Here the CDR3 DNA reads TGCGCCAGCAGCCCTATGACTAGCGGCTACGAGCAGTACTTC. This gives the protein CASSPMTSGYEQYF.

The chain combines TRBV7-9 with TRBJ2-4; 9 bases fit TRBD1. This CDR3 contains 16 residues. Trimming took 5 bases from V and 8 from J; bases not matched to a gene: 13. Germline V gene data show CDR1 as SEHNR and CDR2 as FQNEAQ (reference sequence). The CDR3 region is CASSPLLGDRDDIQYF. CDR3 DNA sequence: TGTGCCAGCAGCCCGCTACTCGGGGACAGGGACGACATTCAGTACTTC.

The CDR3 is CASSPRTHTDTQYF. The CDR3 DNA reads as TGTGCCAGCAGCCCTAGGACTCACACAGATACGCAGTATTTT. The chain employs TRBV4-2 and TRBJ2-3; tentatively, D is TRBD2 (5 bases). Per germline, CDR1 LGHNA and CDR2 YNFKEQ. The CDR3 extends over 14 amino acids. Trimming stripped 4 bases from V and 2 bases from J, with 10 bases between.

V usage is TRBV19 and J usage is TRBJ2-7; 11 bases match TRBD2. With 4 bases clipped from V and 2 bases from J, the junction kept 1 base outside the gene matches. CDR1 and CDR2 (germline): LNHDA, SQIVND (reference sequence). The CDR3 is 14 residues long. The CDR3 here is CASSSSGGAYEQYF. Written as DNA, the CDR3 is TGTGCCAGTAGTAGTAGCGGGGGGGCCTACGAGCAGTACTTC.